This TCR beta chain was captured by sequencing in a study of somatic mutations in cytotoxic T cells in rheumatoid arthritis (TCRdb year 2017). For the wider study: Sorted V beta1+ cells also underwent TCRB sequencing, and some V beta antibody-stained T-cell populations were flow-sorted at nearly 100% purity on a FACSAria II or Sony SH800. The study asked whether expanded CD8+ T-cell clones in newly diagnosed, untreated rheumatoid arthritis carry somatic mutations, and used TCRB deep sequencing to characterize clonality. Patients and controls did not essentially differ in median age, which was nearly identical between the groups. For 65 rheumatoid arthritis patients and 15 to 20 healthy controls, TCRB deep sequencing was carried out. Overall study results and their limits: An increase of CD8+ clonality with age was seen in patients (Spearman r=0.49) but not in healthy controls. Viral specificity could not be ruled out by absence from virus-specific databases, and the antigen targets of the expanded CD8+ clones remained unknown. In about an eighth of the roughly 65 patients, more than 20% of CD8+ cells belonged to the largest CD8+ clone, while several identical CD8+ TCRB sequences were shared between blood and synovial fluid. CD8+ T-cell clonality in rheumatoid arthritis patients was not significantly different from that in age-matched healthy controls. The finding that TRBV07 was slightly underrepresented in patients was left unadjusted for multiple comparisons.

Trimming costs V 0 bases and J 2 bases, and their ends lie 8 bases apart. From the cysteine up to the phenylalanine, the CDR3 has a length of 14 residues. Here the CDR3 DNA is all that survives: 42 bases in frame from base 1. Reading the germline V gene gives CDR1 SGHDN and CDR2 FVKESK. Remarks on this clone: Its binding antigen is unknown. Base qualities are not provided; no much larger clone lies one nucleotide away.

The immunoSEQ assay was applied to genomic DNA for TCRB CDR3 sequencing. In the original analysis: The analyses included only productive TCRB rearrangements. Defining a clone by its unique TCRB CDR3 sequence, the study calculated clonality as a productive clonality index derived from Shannon entropy. The template counts of each clone relative to the total templates per sample were used to calculate repertoire overlap between two samples. V-gene usage measured by flow cytometry correlated with TCRB sequencing V-gene usage, with a Spearman r of roughly 0.67. As stored in TCRdb, this immuneACCESS dataset retains in-frame rearrangements with V and J assigned. A fraction of the clones does not appear; measured against another copy, unresolved V genes explain less than half of the discrepancy, and the remainder lacks a known reason. V and J calls plus clone size are reproduced from that table; the DNA served to infer D and trimming. In this sample the table shows 19,000 or so clones, about 73% of which occur a single time. 21% of the sample is in the top ten clones.

With a median age of approximately 61 years (range about 21-75) and approximately 55% female, the healthy controls consisted of about 21 blood donors whose buffy coats were used. Positive magnetic bead selection on an AutoMACS was used to isolate CD4+ and CD8+ cells, with flow cytometry used to check purity. Ficoll-Paque PLUS density gradient separation was used to isolate peripheral blood mononuclear cells. Nucleospin Tissue or Tissue XS kits were used to extract DNA from CD4-enriched, CD8-enriched or PBMC samples, and a Qubit 2.0 fluorometer was used for quantification. The origin of this receptor is a woman aged 55-69 years in good health. The chain is assembled from TRBV14 and TRBJ2-7; perhaps TRBD1 is the D gene, with 5 bases matching. The sequenced material came from CD8+ T cells sorted from blood. CDR3 loop: CASSQEARAYEQYF. DNA sequence: TGTGCCAGCAGCCAAGAAGCCAGGGCCTACGAGCAGTACTTC.